This entry describes one TCR beta chain. In the original processing: Amplification from reference gene primers served as the basis for estimated nucleated cell counts. This table comes from immunoSEQ multiplex PCR, and its TCRdb copy is limited to in-frame clones, with some not included. For V, J and clone size, that table is used; D and trimming come from the DNA. The sample contains about 200,000 clones, 75% to 85% of which appear only once. Trimming shortened V by 4 bases and J by 0 bases, and 18 bases separated the two germline ends. There are 18 residues in the CDR3. CDR1 SGHNT and CDR2 YENEEA come from the germline V gene. These data come from a study of blood T cell repertoires in COVID-19.

The sequencing input was peripheral blood. V usage is TRBV11-3 and J usage is TRBJ2-2; D possibly corresponds to TRBD2 (6 bases). The origin of this receptor is a human donor in a cohort sampled during active COVID-19. The CDR3 DNA follows: TGTGCCAGCAGCTCGAGGGCTGGGGGGACCGCGAACACCGGGGAGCTGTTTTTT. This translates into CASSSRAGGTANTGELFF. The complete variable domain, with remaining parts taken from reference TRBV11-3 and TRBJ2-2, reads EAGVVQSPRYKIIEKKQPVAFWCNPISGHNTLYWYLQNLGQGPELLIRYENEEAVDDSQLPKDRFSAERLKGVDSTLKIQPAELGDSAVYLCASSSRAGGTANTGELFFGEGSRLTVL.